The clone carrying this T cell receptor beta chain occurred once. V shed 5 bases, J shed 2 bases, and the junction held 8 bases outside the gene matches. The CDR3 has 16 residues. Looked up from germline, CDR1 is SGHVS and CDR2 is FNYEAQ. This sample is drawn from a study of technical replicates of blood from a handful of donors. Sequenced by immunoSEQ multiplex PCR; TCRdb stores in-frame clones only, minus some. The sample lists 75,000 to 95,000 clones; around 92% were seen once. The sequence was obtained from a human donor in good health. Sequencing was carried out using T cells isolated from PBMCs. V gene TRBV7-6 combines with J gene TRBJ2-7; 11 bases fit TRBD2. The CDR3 DNA is TGTGCCAGCAGCCCTGCCTTAGCGGGGGGGCCCTACGAGCAGTACTTC. Translated, it gives CASSPALAGGPYEQYF. Complete variable domain (other parts from reference TRBV7-6 and TRBJ2-7): GAGVSQSPRYKVTKRGQDVALRCDPISGHVSLYWYRQALGQGPEFLTYFNYEAQQDKSGLPNDRFSAERPEGSISTLTIQRTEQRDSAMYRCASSPALAGGPYEQYFGPGTRLTVT.